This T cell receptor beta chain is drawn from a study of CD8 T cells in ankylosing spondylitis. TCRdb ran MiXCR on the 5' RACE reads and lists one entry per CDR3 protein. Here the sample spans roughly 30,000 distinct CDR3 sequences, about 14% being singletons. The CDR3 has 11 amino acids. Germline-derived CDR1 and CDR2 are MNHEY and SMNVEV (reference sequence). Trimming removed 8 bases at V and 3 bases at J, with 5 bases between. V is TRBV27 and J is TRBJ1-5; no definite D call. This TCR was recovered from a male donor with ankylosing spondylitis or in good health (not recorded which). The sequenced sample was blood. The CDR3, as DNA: TGTGCCAGCGGTGTCAATCAGCCCCAGCATTTT. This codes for CASGVNQPQHF.